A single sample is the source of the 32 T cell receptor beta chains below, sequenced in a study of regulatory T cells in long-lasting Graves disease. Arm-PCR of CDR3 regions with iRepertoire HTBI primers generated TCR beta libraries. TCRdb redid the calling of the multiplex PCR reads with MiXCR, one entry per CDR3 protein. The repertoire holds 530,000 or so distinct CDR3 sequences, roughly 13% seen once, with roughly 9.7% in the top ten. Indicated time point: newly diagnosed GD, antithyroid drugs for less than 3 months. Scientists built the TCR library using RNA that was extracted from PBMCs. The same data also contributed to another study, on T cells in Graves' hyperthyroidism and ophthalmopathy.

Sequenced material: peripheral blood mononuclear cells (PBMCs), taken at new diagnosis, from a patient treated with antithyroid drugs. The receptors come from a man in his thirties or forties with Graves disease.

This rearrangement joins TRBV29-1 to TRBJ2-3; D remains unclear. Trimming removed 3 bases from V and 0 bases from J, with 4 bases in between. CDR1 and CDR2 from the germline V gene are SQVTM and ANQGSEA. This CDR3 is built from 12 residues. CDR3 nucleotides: TGCAGCGTTGAGACAAGCACAGATACGCAGTATTTT. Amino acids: CSVETSTDTQYF.

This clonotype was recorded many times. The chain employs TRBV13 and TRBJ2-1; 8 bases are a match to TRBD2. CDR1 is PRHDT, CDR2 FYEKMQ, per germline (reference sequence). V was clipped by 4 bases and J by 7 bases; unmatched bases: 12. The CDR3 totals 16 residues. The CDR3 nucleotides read TGTGCCAGCAGCTCCCGTAAGCGGGAGACGAAGAATGAGCAGTTCTTC. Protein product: CASSSRKRETKNEQFF.

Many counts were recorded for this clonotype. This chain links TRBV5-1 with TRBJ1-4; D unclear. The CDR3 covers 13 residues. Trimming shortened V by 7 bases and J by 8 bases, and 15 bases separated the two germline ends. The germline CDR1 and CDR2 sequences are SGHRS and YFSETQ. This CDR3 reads CASQPPGGEKLFF. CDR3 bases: TGCGCCAGCCAGCCCCCCGGTGGAGAAAAACTGTTTTTT.

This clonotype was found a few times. The CDR3 DNA follows: TGTGCCAGCAGTTTGTGGGCGGGAGGTAACACCGGGGAGCTGTTTTTT. Translated, it gives CASSLWAGGNTGELFF. This chain uses TRBV28 with TRBJ2-2, with 8 positions matching TRBD2. In germline, CDR1 is MDHEN, CDR2 SYDVKM. The CDR3 sequence is 16 residues long. Trimming at V came to 3 bases and at J to 2 bases, leaving 5 bases not matched to a gene.

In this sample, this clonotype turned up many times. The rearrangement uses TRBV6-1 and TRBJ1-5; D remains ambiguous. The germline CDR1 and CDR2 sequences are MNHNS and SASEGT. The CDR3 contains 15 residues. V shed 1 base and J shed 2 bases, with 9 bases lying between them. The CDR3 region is CASSEEGLGNQPQHF. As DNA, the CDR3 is TGTGCCAGCAGTGAAGAAGGGCTCGGCAATCAGCCCCAGCATTTT.

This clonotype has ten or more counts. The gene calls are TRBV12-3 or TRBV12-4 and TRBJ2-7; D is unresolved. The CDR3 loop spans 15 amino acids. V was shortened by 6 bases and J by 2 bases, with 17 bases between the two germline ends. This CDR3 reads CASSRGRLIPYEQYF. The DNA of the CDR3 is TGTGCCAGCAGCCGAGGACGCCTGATTCCCTACGAGCAGTACTTC.

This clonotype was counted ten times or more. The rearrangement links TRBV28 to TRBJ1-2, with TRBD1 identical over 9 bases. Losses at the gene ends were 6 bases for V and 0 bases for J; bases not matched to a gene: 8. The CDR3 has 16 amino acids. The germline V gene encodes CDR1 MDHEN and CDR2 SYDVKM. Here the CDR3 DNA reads TGTGCCAGCAGGGGGACAGGGTCTGAAGCTAACTATGGCTACACCTTC. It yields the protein CASRGTGSEANYGYTF.

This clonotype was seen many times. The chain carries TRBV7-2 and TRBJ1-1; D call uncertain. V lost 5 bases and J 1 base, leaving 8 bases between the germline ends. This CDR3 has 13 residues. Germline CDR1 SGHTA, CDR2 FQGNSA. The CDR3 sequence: CASSTQQNTEAFF. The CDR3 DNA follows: TGTGCCAGCAGCACACAGCAGAACACTGAAGCTTTCTTT.

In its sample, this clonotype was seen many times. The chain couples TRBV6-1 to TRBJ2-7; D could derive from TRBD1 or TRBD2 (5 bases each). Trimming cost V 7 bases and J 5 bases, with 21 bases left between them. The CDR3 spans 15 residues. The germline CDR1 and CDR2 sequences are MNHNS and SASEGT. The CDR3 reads CASTDGLGTSDEQYF. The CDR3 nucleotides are TGTGCCAGCACCGATGGGCTGGGGACGTCGGACGAGCAGTACTTC.

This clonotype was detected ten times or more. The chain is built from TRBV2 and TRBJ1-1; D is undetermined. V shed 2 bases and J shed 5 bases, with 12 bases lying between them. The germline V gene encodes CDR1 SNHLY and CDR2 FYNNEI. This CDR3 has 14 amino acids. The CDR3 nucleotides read TGTGCCAGCAGTGAATTGGAAGGAGGTACTGAAGCTTTCTTT. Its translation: CASSELEGGTEAFF.

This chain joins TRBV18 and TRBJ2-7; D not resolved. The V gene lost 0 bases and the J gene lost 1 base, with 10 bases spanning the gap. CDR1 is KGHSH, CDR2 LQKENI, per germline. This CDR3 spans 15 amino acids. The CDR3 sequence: CASSPPGHLSYEQYF. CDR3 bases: TGTGCCAGCTCACCACCAGGCCACCTTTCCTACGAGCAGTACTTC. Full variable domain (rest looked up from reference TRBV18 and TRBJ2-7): NAGVMQNPRHLVRRRGQEARLRCSPMKGHSHVYWYRQLPEEGLKFMVYLQKENIIDESGMPKERFSAEFPKEGPSILRIQQVVRGDSAAYFCASSPPGHLSYEQYFGPGTRLTVT.

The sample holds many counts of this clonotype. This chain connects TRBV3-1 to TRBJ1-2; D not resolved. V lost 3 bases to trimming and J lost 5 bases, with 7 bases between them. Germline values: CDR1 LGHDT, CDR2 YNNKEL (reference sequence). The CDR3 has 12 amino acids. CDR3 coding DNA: TGTGCCAGCAGCCAGAGCGAATATGGCTACACCTTC. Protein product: CASSQSEYGYTF.

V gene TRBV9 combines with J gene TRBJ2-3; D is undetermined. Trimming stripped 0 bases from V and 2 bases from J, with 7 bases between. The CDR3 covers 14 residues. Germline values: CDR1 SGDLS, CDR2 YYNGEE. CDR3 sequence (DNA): TGTGCCAGCAGCGTAGATAGTTACACAGATACGCAGTATTTT. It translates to CASSVDSYTDTQYF. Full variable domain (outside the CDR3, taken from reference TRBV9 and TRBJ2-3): DSGVTQTPKHLITATGQRVTLRCSPRSGDLSVYWYQQSLDQGLQFLIQYYNGEERAKGNILERFSAQQFPDLHSELNLSSLELGDSALYFCASSVDSYTDTQYFGPGTRLTVL.

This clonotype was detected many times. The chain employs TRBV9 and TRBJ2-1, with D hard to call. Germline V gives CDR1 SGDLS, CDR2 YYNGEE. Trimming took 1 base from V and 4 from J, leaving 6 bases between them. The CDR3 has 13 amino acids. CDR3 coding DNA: TGTGCCAGCAGCGTATATTCTTACAATGAGCAGTTCTTC. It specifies CASSVYSYNEQFF.

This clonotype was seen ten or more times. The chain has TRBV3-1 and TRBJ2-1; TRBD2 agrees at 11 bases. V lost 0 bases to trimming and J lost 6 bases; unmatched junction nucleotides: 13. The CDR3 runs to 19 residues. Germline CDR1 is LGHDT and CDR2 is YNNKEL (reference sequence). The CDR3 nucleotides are TGTGCCAGCAGCCAAGAAGATCGGCCTAGCGGGAGGTGGGGCAATGAGCAGTTCTTC. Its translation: CASSQEDRPSGRWGNEQFF.

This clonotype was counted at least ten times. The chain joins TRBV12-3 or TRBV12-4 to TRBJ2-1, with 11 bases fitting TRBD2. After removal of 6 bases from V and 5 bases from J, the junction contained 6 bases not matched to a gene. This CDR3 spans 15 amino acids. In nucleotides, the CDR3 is TGTGCCAGCAGGCCCCTAGCGGGAGGCCACAATGAGCAGTTCTTC. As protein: CASRPLAGGHNEQFF.

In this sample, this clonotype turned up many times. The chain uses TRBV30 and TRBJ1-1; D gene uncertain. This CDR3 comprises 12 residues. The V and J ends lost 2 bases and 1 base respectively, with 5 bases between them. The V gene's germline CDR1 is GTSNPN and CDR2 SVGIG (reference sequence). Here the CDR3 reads CAWSRTNTEAFF. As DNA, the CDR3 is TGTGCCTGGAGTCGTACGAACACTGAAGCTTTCTTT.

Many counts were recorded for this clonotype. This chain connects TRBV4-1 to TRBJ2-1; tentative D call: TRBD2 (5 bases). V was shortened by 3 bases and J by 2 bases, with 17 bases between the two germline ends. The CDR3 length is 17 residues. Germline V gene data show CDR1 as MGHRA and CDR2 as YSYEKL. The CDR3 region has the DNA TGCGCCAGCAGCCACCCTCTGGGAGCGCCCACCTACAATGAGCAGTTCTTC. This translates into CASSHPLGAPTYNEQFF.

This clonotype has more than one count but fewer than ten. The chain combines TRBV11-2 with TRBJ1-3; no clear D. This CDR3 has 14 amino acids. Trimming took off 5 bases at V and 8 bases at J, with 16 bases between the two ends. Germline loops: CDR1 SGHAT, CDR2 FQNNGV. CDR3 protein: CASSPNFEVDTIYF. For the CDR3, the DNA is TGTGCCAGCAGCCCCAATTTTGAGGTGGACACCATATATTTT.

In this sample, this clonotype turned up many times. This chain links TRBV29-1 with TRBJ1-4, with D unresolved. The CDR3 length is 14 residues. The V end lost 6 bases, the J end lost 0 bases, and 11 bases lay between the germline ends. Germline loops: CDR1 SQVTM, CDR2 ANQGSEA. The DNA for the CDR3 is TGCAGCGTGGTACCTGACTCAACTAATGAAAAACTGTTTTTT. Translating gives CSVVPDSTNEKLFF.

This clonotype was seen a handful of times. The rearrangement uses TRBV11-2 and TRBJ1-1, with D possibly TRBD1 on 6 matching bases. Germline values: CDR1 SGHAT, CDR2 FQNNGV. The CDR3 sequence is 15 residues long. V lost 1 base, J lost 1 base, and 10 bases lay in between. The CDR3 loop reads CASSLGTDKNTEAFF. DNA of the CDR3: TGTGCCAGCAGCTTAGGGACAGACAAGAACACTGAAGCTTTCTTT. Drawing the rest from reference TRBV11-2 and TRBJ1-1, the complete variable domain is EAGVAQSPRYKIIEKRQSVAFWCNPISGHATLYWYQQILGQGPKLLIQFQNNGVVDDSQLPKDRFSAERLKGVDSTLKIQPAKLEDSAVYLCASSLGTDKNTEAFFGQGTRLTVV.

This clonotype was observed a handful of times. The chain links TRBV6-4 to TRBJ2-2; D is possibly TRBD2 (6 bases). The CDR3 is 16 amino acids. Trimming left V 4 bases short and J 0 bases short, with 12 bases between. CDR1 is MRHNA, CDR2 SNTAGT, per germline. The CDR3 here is CASSGGTGPNTGELFF. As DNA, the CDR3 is TGTGCCAGCAGTGGTGGGACTGGCCCGAACACCGGGGAGCTGTTTTTT.

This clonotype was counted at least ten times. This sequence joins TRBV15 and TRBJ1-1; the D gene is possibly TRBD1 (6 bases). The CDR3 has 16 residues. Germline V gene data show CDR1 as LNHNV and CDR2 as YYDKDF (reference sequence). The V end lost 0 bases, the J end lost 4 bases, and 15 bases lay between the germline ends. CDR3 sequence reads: CATSRDWAGVSTEAFF. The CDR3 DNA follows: TGTGCCACCAGCAGAGATTGGGCAGGGGTGAGCACTGAAGCTTTCTTT.

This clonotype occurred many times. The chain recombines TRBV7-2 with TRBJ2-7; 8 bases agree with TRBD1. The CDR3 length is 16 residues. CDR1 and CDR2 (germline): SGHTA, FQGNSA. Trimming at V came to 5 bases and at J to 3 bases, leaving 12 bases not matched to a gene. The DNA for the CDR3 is TGTGCCAGCAGCCTGACAGGGGCGGCGGGATACTACGAGCAGTACTTC. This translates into CASSLTGAAGYYEQYF.

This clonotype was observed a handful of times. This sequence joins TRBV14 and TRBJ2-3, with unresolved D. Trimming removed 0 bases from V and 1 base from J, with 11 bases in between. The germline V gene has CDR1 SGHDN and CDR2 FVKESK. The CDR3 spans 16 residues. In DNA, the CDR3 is TGTGCCAGCAGCCAAGATTGGGATCCACGCACAGATACGCAGTATTTT. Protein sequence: CASSQDWDPRTDTQYF.

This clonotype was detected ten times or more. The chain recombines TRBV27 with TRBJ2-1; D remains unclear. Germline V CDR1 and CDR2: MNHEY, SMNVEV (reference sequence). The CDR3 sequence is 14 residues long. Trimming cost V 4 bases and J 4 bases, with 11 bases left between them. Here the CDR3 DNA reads TGTGCCAGCAGTTCCGAGGACGGGTACAATGAGCAGTTCTTC. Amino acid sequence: CASSSEDGYNEQFF.

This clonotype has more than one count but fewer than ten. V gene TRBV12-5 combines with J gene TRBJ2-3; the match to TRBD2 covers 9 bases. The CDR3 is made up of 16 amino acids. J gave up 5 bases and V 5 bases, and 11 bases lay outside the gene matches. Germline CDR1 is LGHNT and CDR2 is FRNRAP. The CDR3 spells CASGPSGSGSRDTQYF. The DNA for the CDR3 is TGTGCTAGTGGTCCGTCGGGTAGCGGGAGTAGAGATACGCAGTATTTT.

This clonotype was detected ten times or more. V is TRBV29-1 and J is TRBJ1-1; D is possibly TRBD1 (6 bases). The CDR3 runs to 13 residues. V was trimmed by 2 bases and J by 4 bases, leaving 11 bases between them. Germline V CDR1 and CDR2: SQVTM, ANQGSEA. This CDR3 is CSVERQAGTEAFF. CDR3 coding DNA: TGCAGCGTTGAACGACAGGCGGGCACTGAAGCTTTCTTT. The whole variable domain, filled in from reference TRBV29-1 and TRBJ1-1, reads SAVISQKPSRDICQRGTSLTIQCQVDSQVTMMFWYRQQPGQSLTLIATANQGSEATYESGFVIDKFPISRPNLTFSTLTVSNMSPEDSSIYLCSVERQAGTEAFFGQGTRLTVV.

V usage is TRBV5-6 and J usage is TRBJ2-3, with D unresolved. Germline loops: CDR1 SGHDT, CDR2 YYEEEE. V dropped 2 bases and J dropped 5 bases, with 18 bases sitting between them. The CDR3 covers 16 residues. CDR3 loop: CASSFHMAGYRDTQYF. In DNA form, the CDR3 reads TGTGCCAGCAGCTTCCATATGGCCGGTTACAGAGATACGCAGTATTTT.

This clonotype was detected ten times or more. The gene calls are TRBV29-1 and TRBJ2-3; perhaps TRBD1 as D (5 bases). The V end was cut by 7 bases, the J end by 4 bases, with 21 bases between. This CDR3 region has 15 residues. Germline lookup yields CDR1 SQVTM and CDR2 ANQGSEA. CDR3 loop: CSAGSAGRAADTQYF. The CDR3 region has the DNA TGCAGCGCTGGAAGCGCTGGCAGGGCGGCAGATACGCAGTATTTT.

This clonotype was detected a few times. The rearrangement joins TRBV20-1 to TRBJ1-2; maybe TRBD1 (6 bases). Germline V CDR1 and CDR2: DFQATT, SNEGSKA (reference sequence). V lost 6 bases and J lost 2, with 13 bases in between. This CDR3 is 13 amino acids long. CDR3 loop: CSAHPGANYGYTF. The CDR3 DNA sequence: TGCAGTGCCCACCCAGGGGCCAACTATGGCTACACCTTC.

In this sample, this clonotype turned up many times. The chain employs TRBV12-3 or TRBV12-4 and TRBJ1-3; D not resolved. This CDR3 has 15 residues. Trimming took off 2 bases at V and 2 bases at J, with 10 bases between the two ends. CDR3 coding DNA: TGTGCCAGCAGTTTATTAGGTATAACTGGAAACACCATATATTTT. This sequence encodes CASSLLGITGNTIYF.